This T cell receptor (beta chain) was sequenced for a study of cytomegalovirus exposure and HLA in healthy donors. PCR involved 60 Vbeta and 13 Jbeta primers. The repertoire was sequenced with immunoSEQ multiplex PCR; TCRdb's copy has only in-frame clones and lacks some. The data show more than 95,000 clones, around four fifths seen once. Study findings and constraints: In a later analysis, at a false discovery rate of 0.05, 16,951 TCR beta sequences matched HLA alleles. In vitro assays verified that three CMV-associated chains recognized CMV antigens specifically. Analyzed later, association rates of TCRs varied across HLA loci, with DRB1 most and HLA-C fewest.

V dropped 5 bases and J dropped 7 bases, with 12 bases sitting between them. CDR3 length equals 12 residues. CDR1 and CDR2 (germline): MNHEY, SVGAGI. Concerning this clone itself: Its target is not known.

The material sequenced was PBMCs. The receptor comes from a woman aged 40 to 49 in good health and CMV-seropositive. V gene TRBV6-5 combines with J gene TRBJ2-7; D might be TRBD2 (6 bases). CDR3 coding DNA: TGTGCCAGCAGTCCTGGGACTCTAGAGCAGTACTTC. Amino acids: CASSPGTLEQYF.